These 21 T cell receptor beta chains came from one sample sequenced in a study of blood T cell repertoires in COVID-19. Measured with immunoSEQ multiplex PCR; TCRdb has only the in-frame clones, and not every one. The sample includes fewer than 300,000 clones, approximately 87% of them seen just once. Material for sequencing was peripheral blood. Receptors originate from a woman between 45 and 60 years old with acute or convalescent COVID-19.

A few counts support this clone. The V and J genes are TRBV9 and TRBJ1-1; 10 bases align to TRBD1. The junction had 16 bases not matched to a gene; V was cut back by 1 base and J by 4 bases. Germline CDR1 and CDR2: SGDLS and YYNGEE. The CDR3 contains 19 residues. The CDR3 region has the DNA TGTGCCAGCAGCGTATCCAAAGTCCCGGGACAGGGGTGGGGCACTGAAGCTTTCTTT. Translating gives CASSVSKVPGQGWGTEAFF.

The rearrangement links TRBV6-2 or TRBV6-3 to TRBJ1-2, with a tentative D call TRBD1 (5 bases). Germline lookup yields CDR1 MNHEY and CDR2 SVGEGT. V lost 1 base, J lost 8 bases, and 14 bases lay in between. The CDR3 is 14 residues long. In DNA, the CDR3 is TGTGCCAGCAGTTACTGGGGGGAAGTGAGCGGCTACACCTTC. It encodes CASSYWGEVSGYTF.

The chain couples TRBV5-8 to TRBJ1-5; tentatively, D is TRBD1 (6 bases). Trimming left V 5 bases short and J 1 base short, with 10 bases between. The CDR3 loop spans 14 amino acids. Germline V gene sequence: CDR1 SGHTS, CDR2 YDEGEE. The chain's CDR3 is CASSSGQSNQPQHF. CDR3 DNA sequence: TGTGCCAGCAGTTCTGGACAGAGCAATCAGCCCCAGCATTTT.

The chain has TRBV7-9 and TRBJ2-7; 8 nucleotides line up with TRBD1. Germline CDR1 reads SEHNR; CDR2 reads FQNEAQ (reference sequence). Losses at the gene ends were 5 bases for V and 6 bases for J; bases not matched to a gene: 12. The CDR3 runs to 15 residues. CDR3 in DNA: TGTGCCAGCAGCCTAGGGGTAGGACAGGGCCGCGAGCAGTACTTC. Protein product: CASSLGVGQGREQYF.

This rearrangement joins TRBV6-5 to TRBJ2-6; 8 bases fit TRBD2. The germline CDR1 and CDR2 sequences are MNHEY and SVGAGI. This CDR3 spans 16 amino acids. The V and J ends lost 0 bases and 4 bases, in that order; junction bases with no gene match: 2. The CDR3 loop reads CASSYSREAGANVLTF. The CDR3 region has the DNA TGTGCCAGCAGTTACTCGCGGGAGGCCGGGGCCAACGTCCTGACTTTC.

The chain uses TRBV5-1 and TRBJ2-7, with TRBD2 matching over 9 bases. J lost 7 bases, V lost 2 bases, and 4 bases had no gene match. The CDR3 contains 13 residues. The V gene's germline CDR1 is SGHRS and CDR2 YFSETQ. CDR3 bases: TGCGCCAGCAGCTTAACTCTAGCGGGGGAGCAGTACTTC. It translates to CASSLTLAGEQYF.

In its sample, this clone was seen once. This rearrangement joins TRBV7-3 to TRBJ1-2; D is unresolved. The length of the CDR3 is 13 residues. CDR1 and CDR2 (germline): SGHTA, FQGTGA. Between the trimmed V and J ends, which lost 3 bases and 1 base, there was a span of 6 bases. The CDR3 region has the DNA TGTGCCAGCAGCTTCGGCGGTAACTATGGCTACACCTTC. It is translated as CASSFGGNYGYTF.

This clone appeared once. The rearrangement joins TRBV18 to TRBJ2-3; perhaps TRBD2 as D (5 bases). In germline, CDR1 is KGHSH, CDR2 LQKENI. The V end lost 2 bases, the J end lost 6 bases, and 12 bases lay between the germline ends. This CDR3 is 14 amino acids long. The CDR3 DNA is TGTGCCAGCTCACCATTGGGGAGAGGGGATACGCAGTATTTT. Translated, it gives CASSPLGRGDTQYF. Drawing the rest from reference TRBV18 and TRBJ2-3, the complete variable domain is NAGVMQNPRHLVRRRGQEARLRCSPMKGHSHVYWYRQLPEEGLKFMVYLQKENIIDESGMPKERFSAEFPKEGPSILRIQQVVRGDSAAYFCASSPLGRGDTQYFGPGTRLTVL.

The rearrangement uses TRBV10-3 and TRBJ1-5; possible D gene TRBD1, 6 bases. The CDR3 covers 15 residues. V gave up 0 bases and J gave up 7 bases, with 13 bases separating them. Germline V gives CDR1 ENHRY, CDR2 SYGVKD. This CDR3 reads CAISESTGGQQPQHF. CDR3 nucleotides: TGTGCCATCAGTGAGTCGACGGGGGGCCAGCAGCCCCAGCATTTT.

The CDR3 coding sequence is TGTGCCAGCAGTGCCCCCCTCGGACTAGCGGGACCCTACGAGCAGTACTTC. Its protein is CASSAPLGLAGPYEQYF. The chain combines TRBV28 with TRBJ2-7; 12 bases align to TRBD2. Germline V gene lookup returns CDR1 MDHEN and CDR2 SYDVKM. Trimming removed 5 bases from V and 2 bases from J; junction bases left unmatched: 10. CDR3 length: 17 amino acids.

This clone was found a few times. The DNA for the CDR3 is TGTGCCAGCAGCCTTGACACGTTTGCTGGGGCCAACGTCCTGACTTTC. It is translated as CASSLDTFAGANVLTF. This chain uses TRBV7-8 with TRBJ2-6, with D uncertain. The CDR3 runs to 16 residues. V lost 5 bases and J 2 bases, leaving 13 bases between the germline ends. Per germline, CDR1 SGHVS and CDR2 FQNEAQ.

The rearrangement uses TRBV30 and TRBJ2-5; 13 nucleotides agree with TRBD2. There are 17 residues in the CDR3. Germline lookup yields CDR1 GTSNPN and CDR2 SVGIG (reference sequence). V lost 6 bases, J lost 4 bases, and 14 bases stayed unmatched. The CDR3 reads CACLTTSGRARTETQYF. DNA for the CDR3: TGTGCCTGCCTTACCACTAGCGGGAGGGCGAGGACAGAGACCCAGTACTTC.

This clone was detected only once. The V call is TRBV5-1, the J call TRBJ2-5, with 9 bases matching TRBD2. CDR3 length: 16 amino acids. Germline V gene sequence: CDR1 SGHRS, CDR2 YFSETQ. V was clipped by 0 bases and J by 5 bases; unmatched bases: 8. CDR3 protein: CASSLAVAGDGETQYF. The CDR3 DNA is TGCGCCAGCAGCTTGGCGGTAGCGGGAGATGGGGAGACCCAGTACTTC.

This chain joins TRBV6-5 and TRBJ1-3, with D perhaps TRBD1 (6 bases). V was cut by 6 bases and J by 7 bases, with 19 bases left in between. The germline gives CDR1 MNHEY, CDR2 SVGAGI. The CDR3 has 15 amino acids. CDR3 DNA sequence: TGTGCCAGCAGCCATCATGGGGGGGCGGGTAACACCATATATTTT. Translated: CASSHHGGAGNTIYF.

J is TRBJ1-6 and V is TRBV27; maybe TRBD1 (6 bases). This CDR3 has 16 residues. Germline CDR1 and CDR2: MNHEY and SMNVEV (reference sequence). V shed 2 bases and J shed 9 bases, with 17 bases lying between them. CDR3 sequence reads: CASSLDVTGLGSPLHF. CDR3 DNA sequence: TGTGCCAGCAGTTTAGACGTGACAGGATTGGGTTCACCCCTCCACTTT.

The chain is built from TRBV27 and TRBJ2-2; 11 bases line up with TRBD2. The CDR3 is 17 amino acids. Germline values: CDR1 MNHEY, CDR2 SMNVEV (reference sequence). After removal of 5 bases from V and 3 bases from J, the junction contained 8 bases not matched to a gene. DNA for the CDR3: TGTGCCAGCAGTCTCAGACTAGCGGGGCGGTACACCGGGGAGCTGTTTTTT. Amino acids: CASSLRLAGRYTGELFF.

The chain couples TRBV3-1 (or the pseudogene TRBV3-2) to TRBJ2-5; weak D call: TRBD2 (6 bases). V shed 8 bases and J shed 1 base, with 11 bases lying between them. The CDR3 is made up of 13 amino acids. In germline, CDR1 is LGHDT, CDR2 YNNKEL (reference sequence). CDR3 in DNA: TGTGCCAGCGGAGGGCGGGCCCAAGAGACCCAGTACTTC. Its translation is CASGGRAQETQYF.

This chain connects TRBV6-6 to TRBJ1-6; perhaps TRBD1 as D (6 bases). V was trimmed by 5 bases and J by 3 bases, leaving 14 bases between them. This CDR3 spans 16 amino acids. The germline V gene encodes CDR1 MNHNY and CDR2 SVGAGI (reference sequence). The CDR3 DNA sequence: TGTGCCAGCAGTCAAACAGGGATCCGCTATAATTCACCCCTCCACTTT. It encodes CASSQTGIRYNSPLHF.

The chain is built from TRBV27 and TRBJ1-5; 9 bases line up with TRBD1. With 9 bases clipped from V and 7 bases from J, the junction kept 4 bases outside the gene matches. Germline lookup yields CDR1 MNHEY and CDR2 SMNVEV (reference sequence). The CDR3 is 12 residues long. The CDR3 bases are TGTGCCAGTAGGGACAGGGAACAGCCCCAGCATTTT. This gives the protein CASRDREQPQHF.

In its sample, this clone was seen once. The genes are TRBV3-1 (or the pseudogene TRBV3-2) and TRBJ2-7; D perhaps matches TRBD2 (5 bases). The length of the CDR3 is 17 residues. The germline gives CDR1 LGHDT, CDR2 YNNKEL (reference sequence). Trimming took 1 base from V and 1 from J, leaving 17 bases between them. The CDR3 sequence is CASSQGAGRPGSYEQYF. CDR3 bases: TGTGCCAGCAGCCAAGGAGCAGGACGCCCGGGGTCCTACGAGCAGTACTTC.

The chain employs TRBV7-3 and TRBJ2-3, with D possibly being TRBD2 (5 bases). CDR3 length: 15 amino acids. Germline CDR1 SGHTA, CDR2 FQGTGA. V was trimmed by 3 bases and J by 0 bases, leaving 10 bases between them. Written as DNA, the CDR3 is TGTGCCAGCAGCTTCCATGGCGGGAGCACAGATACGCAGTATTTT. This gives the protein CASSFHGGSTDTQYF.